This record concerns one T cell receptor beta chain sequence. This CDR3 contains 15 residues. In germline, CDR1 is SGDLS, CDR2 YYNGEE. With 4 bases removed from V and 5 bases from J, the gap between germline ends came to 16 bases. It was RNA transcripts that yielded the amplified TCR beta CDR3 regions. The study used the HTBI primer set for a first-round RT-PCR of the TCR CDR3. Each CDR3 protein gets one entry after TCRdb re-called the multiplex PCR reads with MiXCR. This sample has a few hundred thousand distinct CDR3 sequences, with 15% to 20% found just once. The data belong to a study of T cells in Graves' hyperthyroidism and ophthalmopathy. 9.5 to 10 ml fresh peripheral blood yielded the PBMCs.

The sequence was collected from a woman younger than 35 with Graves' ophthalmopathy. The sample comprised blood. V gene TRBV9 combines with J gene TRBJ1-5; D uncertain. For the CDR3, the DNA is TGTGCCAGCAGCACCGGCGGAGGGAAGGATCAGCCCCAGCATTTT. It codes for CASSTGGGKDQPQHF.